These 23 T cell receptor beta chains originate from one sample sequenced in a study of T cell changes during pregnancy in multiple sclerosis. TCRdb's table, derived via immunoSEQ multiplex PCR, lists solely in-frame clones and lacks some. The table has approximately 25,000 clones, roughly 90% seen once. Specimen: CD8+ T cells from peripheral blood mononuclear cells, collected in the second trimester of pregnancy. These receptors originate from a female donor with multiple sclerosis, enrolled in a pregnancy study.

The chain couples TRBV11-2 to TRBJ1-4; 11 bases are shared with TRBD1. The J segment lost 8 bases and the V segment lost 4 bases, leaving 12 bases of the junction unmatched. This CDR3 has 17 amino acids. The germline V gene encodes CDR1 SGHAT and CDR2 FQNNGV. CDR3 loop: CASSYEGMGQGGEKLFF. The CDR3 nucleotides are TGTGCCAGCAGCTACGAGGGAATGGGACAGGGGGGGGAAAAACTGTTTTTT.

This clone was found many times. The chain links TRBV19 to TRBJ1-1; TRBD1 matches at 12 bases. Germline trimming cut 7 bases from V and 5 bases from J; bases unmatched to any gene: 8. This CDR3 comprises 15 residues. CDR1 and CDR2 (germline): LNHDA, SQIVND (reference sequence). CDR3 DNA: TGTGCCAGTATAATGGGACAGGGGGCGCGGACTGAAGCTTTCTTT. Translating it yields CASIMGQGARTEAFF. Together with reference TRBV19 and TRBJ1-1, the CDR3 gives the full variable domain: DGGITQSPKYLFRKEGQNVTLSCEQNLNHDAMYWYRQDPGQGLRLIYYSQIVNDFQKGDIAEGYSVSREKKESFPLTVTSAQKNPTAFYLCASIMGQGARTEAFFGQGTRLTVV.

The rearrangement uses TRBV27 and TRBJ1-1; D possibly corresponds to TRBD1 (5 bases). Trimming removed 0 bases at V and 4 bases at J, with 9 bases between. The germline V gene has CDR1 MNHEY and CDR2 SMNVEV (reference sequence). CDR3 length: 14 amino acids. The CDR3 reads CASSLSIGVTEAFF. The CDR3 DNA reads as TGTGCCAGCAGTTTATCTATAGGGGTCACTGAAGCTTTCTTT.

The gene calls are TRBV9 and TRBJ1-2; possible D gene TRBD1, 5 bases. V was trimmed by 7 bases and J by 5 bases, leaving 15 bases between them. This CDR3 is 13 amino acids long. Germline-derived CDR1 and CDR2 are SGDLS and YYNGEE. CDR3: CASGGYMDYGYTF. The CDR3 coding sequence is TGTGCCAGCGGGGGGTATATGGATTATGGCTACACCTTC. The complete variable domain, with remaining parts taken from reference TRBV9 and TRBJ1-2, reads DSGVTQTPKHLITATGQRVTLRCSPRSGDLSVYWYQQSLDQGLQFLIQYYNGEERAKGNILERFSAQQFPDLHSELNLSSLELGDSALYFCASGGYMDYGYTFGSGTRLTVV.

This rearrangement joins TRBV27 to TRBJ1-2, with 7 bases lining up with TRBD1. From germline, CDR1 is MNHEY and CDR2 SMNVEV (reference sequence). With 5 bases clipped from V and 10 bases from J, the junction kept 10 bases outside the gene matches. The CDR3 loop spans 13 amino acids. The CDR3: CASSAGAGGYYTF. As DNA, the CDR3 is TGTGCCAGCAGTGCCGGCGCAGGGGGATACTACACCTTC.

This clone was seen a few times. The J gene is TRBJ1-4, the V gene TRBV6-5, with unresolved D. V was shortened by 4 bases and J by 8 bases, with 14 bases between the two germline ends. CDR3 size: 14 residues. CDR1 is MNHEY and CDR2 is SVGAGI in the germline V gene. Here the CDR3 reads CASSFRPGGEKLFF. The CDR3 bases are TGTGCCAGCAGTTTCCGTCCGGGTGGGGAAAAACTGTTTTTT.

The chain recombines TRBV6-5 with TRBJ2-7; 7 bases align to TRBD2. In germline, CDR1 is MNHEY, CDR2 SVGAGI. This CDR3 is built from 15 residues. V gave up 2 bases and J gave up 0 bases; unmatched junction bases: 4. CDR3 sequence reads: CASSYGEGTSYEQYF. For the CDR3, the DNA is TGTGCCAGCAGTTACGGGGAGGGGACCTCCTACGAGCAGTACTTC.

This clone was seen once. The genes are TRBV30 and TRBJ2-7; 10 positions agree with TRBD1. The V and J ends lost 0 bases and 5 bases, in that order; junction bases with no gene match: 4. This CDR3 is built from 14 residues. The germline V gene has CDR1 GTSNPN and CDR2 SVGIG (reference sequence). This CDR3 is CAWSVGTGVHEQYF. In DNA, the CDR3 is TGTGCCTGGAGTGTTGGGACAGGGGTACACGAGCAGTACTTC. The full variable domain, rest sourced from reference TRBV30 and TRBJ2-7, is SQTIHQWPATLVQPVGSPLSLECTVEGTSNPNLYWYRQAAGRGLQLLFYSVGIGQISSEVPQNLSASRPQDRQFILSSKKLLLSDSGFYLCAWSVGTGVHEQYFGPGTRLTVT.

V gene TRBV4-2 combines with J gene TRBJ2-1, with 8 bases aligning to TRBD2. The V segment lost 0 bases and the J segment 2 bases; nucleotides outside the gene matches: 3. This CDR3 is built from 16 residues. Looked up from germline, CDR1 is LGHNA and CDR2 is YNFKEQ. In nucleotides, the CDR3 is TGTGCCAGCAGCCAAGATGGGACTAGTCCCTACAATGAGCAGTTCTTC. This gives the protein CASSQDGTSPYNEQFF.

The chain uses TRBV27 and TRBJ2-1; D is possibly TRBD2 (6 bases). CDR3 length: 17 residues. Trimming left V 7 bases short and J 7 bases short, with 26 bases between. CDR1 MNHEY and CDR2 SMNVEV come from the germline V gene (reference sequence). CDR3 protein: CASIPLREAGLSNEQFF. CDR3 nucleotides: TGTGCCAGCATCCCATTAAGGGAGGCGGGGCTTAGTAATGAGCAGTTCTTC.

The rearrangement joins TRBV5-1 to TRBJ1-1; TRBD1 matches 7 bases. The CDR3 covers 15 residues. The junction had 6 bases not matched to a gene; V was cut back by 0 bases and J by 4 bases. CDR1 is SGHRS, CDR2 YFSETQ, per germline. The CDR3 region is CASSLGAGGATEAFF. CDR3 in DNA: TGCGCCAGCAGCTTGGGGGCAGGGGGTGCCACTGAAGCTTTCTTT. Drawing the rest from reference TRBV5-1 and TRBJ1-1, the complete variable domain is KAGVTQTPRYLIKTRGQQVTLSCSPISGHRSVSWYQQTPGQGLQFLFEYFSETQRNKGNFPGRFSGRQFSNSRSEMNVSTLELGDSALYLCASSLGAGGATEAFFGQGTRLTVV.

CDR3 sequence (DNA): TGTGCCAGCAGGGGAGGGCCCACTGAAGCTTTCTTT. Translating it yields CASRGGPTEAFF. V gene TRBV6-6 combines with J gene TRBJ1-1; the D is unclear. Trimming stripped 6 bases from V and 4 bases from J, with 9 bases between. Germline V CDR1 and CDR2: MNHNY, SVGAGI (reference sequence). The CDR3 consists of 12 residues.

For the CDR3, the DNA is TGCGCCAGCAGCCAAGATTGGGCAGCCTCTGGAAACACCATATATTTT. Its protein is CASSQDWAASGNTIYF. J is TRBJ1-3 and V is TRBV4-1; D not certain. CDR1 MGHRA and CDR2 YSYEKL come from the germline V gene. The CDR3 is 16 amino acids. Trimming shortened V by 0 bases and J by 0 bases, and 9 bases separated the two germline ends.

This clone occurred a few times. The rearrangement uses TRBV5-6 and TRBJ2-3; D unclear. Trimming took 1 base from V and 6 from J, leaving 9 bases between them. The CDR3 totals 13 residues. Germline V gene data show CDR1 as SGHDT and CDR2 as YYEEEE. CDR3 amino acids: CASSLTDQDTQYF. The CDR3 nucleotides read TGTGCCAGCAGCTTGACAGATCAGGATACGCAGTATTTT. Complete variable domain (other parts from reference TRBV5-6 and TRBJ2-3): DAGVTQSPTHLIKTRGQQVTLRCSPKSGHDTVSWYQQALGQGPQFIFQYYEEEERQRGNFPDRFSGHQFPNYSSELNVNALLLGDSALYLCASSLTDQDTQYFGPGTRLTVL.

The V gene is TRBV6-1, the J gene TRBJ2-7, with D possibly TRBD2 on 5 matching bases. The V gene's germline CDR1 is MNHNS and CDR2 SASEGT. The germline V and J ends were trimmed by 3 bases and 5 bases, with 11 bases remaining between them. CDR3 length: 13 amino acids. CDR3 region: CASSETEVDEQYF. CDR3 DNA sequence: TGTGCCAGCAGTGAGACGGAGGTGGACGAGCAGTACTTC.

The chain has TRBV27 and TRBJ2-5; D perhaps matches TRBD1 (5 bases). Germline V gives CDR1 MNHEY, CDR2 SMNVEV (reference sequence). This CDR3 is 16 amino acids long. The ends were cut back, 1 base at V and 2 bases at J, with 14 bases in the middle. CDR3 sequence (DNA): TGTGCCAGCAGTTTATATCCCCTTAGGGGTCAAGAGACCCAGTACTTC. Translation gives CASSLYPLRGQETQYF.

For this clone: Because the CDR3's place on the DNA is in doubt, the DNA is left out and the CDR3 is given as listed by TCRdb. The gene calls are TRBV6-5 and TRBJ2-7; the table's D call of TRBD1 was not tested on the DNA. Germline V lookup: CDR1 MNHEY, CDR2 SVGAGI. The CDR3 is 12 residues long, counting both termini. This CDR3 is CASFGTGAEAYF.

The J gene is TRBJ1-4, the V gene TRBV13; D might be TRBD1 (5 bases). This CDR3 is built from 14 residues. V was trimmed by 5 bases and J by 5 bases, leaving 12 bases between them. Germline V gives CDR1 PRHDT, CDR2 FYEKMQ (reference sequence). CDR3 nucleotides: TGTGCCAGCAGCCCCGGCGGGGCGAATGAAAAACTGTTTTTT. The encoded protein is CASSPGGANEKLFF.

The rearrangement links TRBV5-1 to TRBJ2-4; 7 bases agree with TRBD1. V shed 4 bases and J 8 bases; nucleotides not matched to a gene: 12. The CDR3 is made up of 15 amino acids. From germline, CDR1 is SGHRS and CDR2 YFSETQ. The CDR3 DNA is TGCGCCAGCAGCAAAGGACAGGCGTCGGGTGACATTCAGTACTTC. Encoded protein: CASSKGQASGDIQYF.

The V gene is TRBV6-5, the J gene TRBJ2-7, with D possibly being TRBD1 (5 bases). The CDR3 spans 15 residues. Trimming removed 2 bases at V and 10 bases at J, with 21 bases between. Germline V CDR1 and CDR2: MNHEY, SVGAGI. CDR3 region: CASSYGQSLTPPQYF. The CDR3 DNA follows: TGTGCCAGCAGTTACGGACAAAGCCTAACCCCCCCTCAGTACTTC.

This chain connects TRBV11-2 to TRBJ2-7; D might be TRBD1 (6 bases). Germline CDR1 and CDR2: SGHAT and FQNNGV. The V and J ends lost 1 base and 6 bases respectively, with 13 bases between them. The CDR3 runs 14 residues. CDR3 amino acids: CASSLGPGEFEQYF. The CDR3 region has the DNA TGTGCCAGCAGCTTAGGGCCAGGGGAATTCGAGCAGTACTTC.

The V gene is TRBV5-4, the J gene TRBJ2-5, with D perhaps matching TRBD1 (7 bases). Trimming left V 0 bases short and J 7 bases short, with 22 bases between. The germline V gene encodes CDR1 SGHNT and CDR2 YYREEE (reference sequence). The CDR3 has 17 residues. DNA for the CDR3: TGTGCCAGCAGCTTGGGGGGGGCAGGGGGGCCGGTGGGGACCCAGTACTTC. Translating gives CASSLGGAGGPVGTQYF.

This chain links TRBV30 with TRBJ1-1, with no clear D. The V end lost 0 bases, the J end lost 7 bases, and 6 bases lay between the germline ends. CDR1 is GTSNPN and CDR2 is SVGIG in the germline V gene (reference sequence). CDR3 length: 11 residues. CDR3 loop: CAWSVLSEAFF. CDR3 in DNA: TGTGCCTGGAGTGTACTTAGTGAAGCTTTCTTT.